This T cell receptor beta chain comes out of a study of blood T cell repertoires in COVID-19. Overall study: In each case, the material was cDNA or gDNA derived from T cells, B-cell-depleted T cells, or PBMCs.

Germline lookup yields CDR1 SGHNT and CDR2 YYREEE (reference sequence). There are 12 residues in the CDR3. Trimming took 4 bases from V and 7 from J; bases not matched to a gene: 3. In the original analysis: Researchers report that nucleated cell counts were estimated from reference gene primer amplification. Some clones are missing from TCRdb's copy, which holds only in-frame ones; the method was immunoSEQ multiplex PCR. V, J and clone size are taken as reported in that table, and D and trimming were inferred from the DNA itself. Among approximately 76,000 clones listed, 87% were seen once. The chain recombines TRBV5-4 with TRBJ1-2; 8 bases are a match to TRBD1. What was sequenced was peripheral blood. The origin of this receptor is a man aged 30-40 years with acute or convalescent COVID-19. CDR3 nucleotides: TGTGCCAGCAGCCCAGGGGGCGTTGGCTACACCTTC. This gives the protein CASSPGGVGYTF.